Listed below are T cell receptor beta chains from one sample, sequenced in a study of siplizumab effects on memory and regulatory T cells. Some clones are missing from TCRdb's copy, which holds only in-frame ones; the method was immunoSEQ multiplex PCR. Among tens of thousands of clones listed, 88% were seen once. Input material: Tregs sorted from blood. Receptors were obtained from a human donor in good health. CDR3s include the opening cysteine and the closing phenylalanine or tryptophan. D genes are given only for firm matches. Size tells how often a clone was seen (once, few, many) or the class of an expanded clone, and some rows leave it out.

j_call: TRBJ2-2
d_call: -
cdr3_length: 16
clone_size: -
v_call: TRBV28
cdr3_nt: TGTGCCAGCAGCCGATGGACTAGTGGGACAACCGGGGAGCTGTTTTTT
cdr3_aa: CASSRWTSGTTGELFF

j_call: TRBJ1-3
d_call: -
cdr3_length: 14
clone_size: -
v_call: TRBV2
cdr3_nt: TGTGCCAGCAGTGACGACGTGCCTGGAAACACCATATATTTT
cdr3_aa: CASSDDVPGNTIYF

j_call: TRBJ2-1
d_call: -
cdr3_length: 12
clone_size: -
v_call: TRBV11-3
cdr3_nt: TGTGCCAGCAGCTTAGAGGGCGGTGAGCAGTTCTTC
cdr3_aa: CASSLEGGEQFF

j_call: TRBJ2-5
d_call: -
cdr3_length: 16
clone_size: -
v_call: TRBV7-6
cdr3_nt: TGTGCCAGCAGCTCAACAGGGTTTGGATCTGGAGAGACCCAGTACTTC
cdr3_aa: CASSSTGFGSGETQYF

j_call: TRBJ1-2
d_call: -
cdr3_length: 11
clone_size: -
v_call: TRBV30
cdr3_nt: TGTGCCTGGGCCTTCAACTATGGCTACACCTTC
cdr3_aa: CAWAFNYGYTF

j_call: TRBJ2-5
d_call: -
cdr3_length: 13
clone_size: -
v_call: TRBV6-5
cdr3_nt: TGTGCCAGCAGTTACCTAAGGGGGGAGACCCAGTACTTC
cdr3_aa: CASSYLRGETQYF

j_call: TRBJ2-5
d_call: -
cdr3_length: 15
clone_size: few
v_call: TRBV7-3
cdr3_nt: TGTGCCAGCAGCTTAGGTGGGGGGCTAAAAGAGACCCAGTACTTC
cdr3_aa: CASSLGGGLKETQYF

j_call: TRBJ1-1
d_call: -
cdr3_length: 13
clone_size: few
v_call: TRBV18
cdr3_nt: TGTGCCAGCTCAAGACAGGTCAGCACTGAAGCTTTCTTT
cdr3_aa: CASSRQVSTEAFF

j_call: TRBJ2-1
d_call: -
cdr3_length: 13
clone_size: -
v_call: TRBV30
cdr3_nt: TGTGCCTGGAGCCTAAGTCCCAGTTCGGGGCAGTTCTTC
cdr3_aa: CAWSLSPSSGQFF

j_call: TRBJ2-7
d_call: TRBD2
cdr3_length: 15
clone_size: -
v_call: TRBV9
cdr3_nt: TGTGCCAGCAGCGGACAAGCGGGGGGCGGCTACGAGCAGTACTTC
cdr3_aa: CASSGQAGGGYEQYF

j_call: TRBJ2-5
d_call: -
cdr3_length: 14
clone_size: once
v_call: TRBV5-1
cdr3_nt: TGCGCCAGCAGCTTGGGGGCAGCCGAAGAGACCCAGTACTTC
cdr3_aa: CASSLGAAEETQYF

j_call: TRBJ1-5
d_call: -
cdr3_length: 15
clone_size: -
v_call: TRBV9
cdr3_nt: TGTGCCAGCAGCGTATTCCCAAACCCCAATCAGCCCCAGCATTTT
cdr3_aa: CASSVFPNPNQPQHF

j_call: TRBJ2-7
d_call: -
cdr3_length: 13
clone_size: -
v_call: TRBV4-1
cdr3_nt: TGCGCCAGCAGCGTGGAGCCTTTTTACGAGCAGTACTTC
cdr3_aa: CASSVEPFYEQYF

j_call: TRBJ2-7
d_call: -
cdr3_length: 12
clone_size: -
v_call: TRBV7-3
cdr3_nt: TGTGCCAGCAGCCTAAGTATCAACGAGCAGTACTTC
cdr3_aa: CASSLSINEQYF

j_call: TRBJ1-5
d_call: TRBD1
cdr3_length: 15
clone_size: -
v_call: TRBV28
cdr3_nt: TGTGCCAGCAGTAGAGATGGGACAGCTAATCAGCCCCAGCATTTT
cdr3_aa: CASSRDGTANQPQHF

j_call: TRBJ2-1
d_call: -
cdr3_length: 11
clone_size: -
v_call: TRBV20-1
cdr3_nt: TGCAGTGGGGGGTCCTACAATGAGCAGTTCTTC
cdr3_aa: CSGGSYNEQFF

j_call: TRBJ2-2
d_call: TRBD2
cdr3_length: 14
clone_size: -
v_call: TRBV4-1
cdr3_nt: TGCGCCAGCAGCCGGGCGGGAGCTAACGGGGAGCTGTTTTTT
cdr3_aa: CASSRAGANGELFF

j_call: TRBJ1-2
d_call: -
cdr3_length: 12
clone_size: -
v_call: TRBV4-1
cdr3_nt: TGCGCCAGTTTTGCAGGGAACTATGGCTACACCTTC
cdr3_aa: CASFAGNYGYTF

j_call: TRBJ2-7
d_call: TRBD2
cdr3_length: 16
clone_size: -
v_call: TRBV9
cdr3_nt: TGTGCCAGCAGCGTAGGTTCGGGAGGGGAAGCGGACGAGCAGTACTTC
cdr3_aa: CASSVGSGGEADEQYF

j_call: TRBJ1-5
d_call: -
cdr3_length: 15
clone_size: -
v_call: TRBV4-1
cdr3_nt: TGCGCCAGCAGCCAAGAGCCGACAGCAAACCAGCCCCAGCATTTT
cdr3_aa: CASSQEPTANQPQHF

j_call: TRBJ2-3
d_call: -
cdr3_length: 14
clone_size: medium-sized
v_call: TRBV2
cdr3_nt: TGTGCCAGCAGTGAGGCGCGGTCCACAGATACGCAGTATTTT
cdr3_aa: CASSEARSTDTQYF

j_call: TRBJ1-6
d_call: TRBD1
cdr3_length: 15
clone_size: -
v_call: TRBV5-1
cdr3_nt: TGCGCCAGCAGCCCGGAGGGACAGGGATATTCACCCCTCCACTTT
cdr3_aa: CASSPEGQGYSPLHF

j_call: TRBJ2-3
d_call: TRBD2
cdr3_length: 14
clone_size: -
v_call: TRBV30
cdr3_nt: TGTGCCTGGAGTGCCAAGGGACTAGCAAATACGCAGTATTTT
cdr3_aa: CAWSAKGLANTQYF

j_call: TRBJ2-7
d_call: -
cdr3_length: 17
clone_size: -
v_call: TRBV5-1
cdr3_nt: TGCGCCAGCACCCCTGGGATACCTCCGGCTACGTCCTACGAGCAGTACTTC
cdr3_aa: CASTPGIPPATSYEQYF

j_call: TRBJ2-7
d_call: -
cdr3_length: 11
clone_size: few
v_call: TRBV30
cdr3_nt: TGTGCCTGGAGTGACAGATACGAGCAGTACTTC
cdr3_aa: CAWSDRYEQYF

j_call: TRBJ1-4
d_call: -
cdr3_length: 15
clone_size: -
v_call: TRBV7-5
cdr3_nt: TGTGCCAGAAGATTAACAGGGGGCGCTACGGAAAAACTGTTTTTT
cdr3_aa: CARRLTGGATEKLFF

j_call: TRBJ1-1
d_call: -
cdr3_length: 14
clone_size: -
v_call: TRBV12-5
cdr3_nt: TGTGCTAGTGGTTTGGCCACAGGGAGGACTGAAGCTTTCTTT
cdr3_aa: CASGLATGRTEAFF

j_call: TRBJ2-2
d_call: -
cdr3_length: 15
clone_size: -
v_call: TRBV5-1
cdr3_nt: TGCGCCAGCAGCTACCGGGACGGTCCTACCGGGGAGCTGTTTTTT
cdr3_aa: CASSYRDGPTGELFF

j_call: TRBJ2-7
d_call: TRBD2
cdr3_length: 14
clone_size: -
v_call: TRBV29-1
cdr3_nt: TGCAGCGGGCTGAGGGCGGGAGGATCCTACGAGCAGTACTTC
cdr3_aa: CSGLRAGGSYEQYF

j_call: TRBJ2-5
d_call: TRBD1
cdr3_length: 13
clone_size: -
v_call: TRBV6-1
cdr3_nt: TGTGCCAGCAGACAGACAGGGGGGGGGACCCAGTACTTC
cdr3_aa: CASRQTGGGTQYF

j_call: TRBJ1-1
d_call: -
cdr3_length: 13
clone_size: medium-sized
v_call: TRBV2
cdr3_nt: TGTGCCAGCAGTGTGGGGGTAGGCACTGAAGCTTTCTTT
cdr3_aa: CASSVGVGTEAFF

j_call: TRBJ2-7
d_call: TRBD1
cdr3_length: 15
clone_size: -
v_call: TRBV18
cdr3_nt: TGTGCCAGCTCGGACCGGGGGACAGGTGGCGACGAGCAGTACTTC
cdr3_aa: CASSDRGTGGDEQYF

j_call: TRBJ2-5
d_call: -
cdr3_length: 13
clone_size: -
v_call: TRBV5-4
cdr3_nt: TGTGCCAGCAGCTTAGCCGGGACAGAGACCCAGTACTTC
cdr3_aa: CASSLAGTETQYF

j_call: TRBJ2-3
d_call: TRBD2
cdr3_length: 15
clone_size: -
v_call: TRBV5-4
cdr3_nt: TGTGCCAGCAGCCCCTTAGCGGGAGCGAAGGATACGCAGTATTTT
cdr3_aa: CASSPLAGAKDTQYF

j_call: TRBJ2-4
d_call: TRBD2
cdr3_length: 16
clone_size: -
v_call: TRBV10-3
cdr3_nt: TGTGCCATCAGTGCCTTTTATCGGGAGGAGGGAAACATTCAGTACTTC
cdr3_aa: CAISAFYREEGNIQYF

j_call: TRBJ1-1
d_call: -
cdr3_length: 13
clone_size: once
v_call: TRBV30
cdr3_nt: TGTGCCTGGAGTCCCCCGGTAAACACTGAAGCTTTCTTT
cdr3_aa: CAWSPPVNTEAFF

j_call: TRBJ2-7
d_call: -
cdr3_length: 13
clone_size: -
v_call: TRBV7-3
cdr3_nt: TGTGCCAGCAGCTTAACCCGGATCGAGGAGCAGTACTTC
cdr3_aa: CASSLTRIEEQYF

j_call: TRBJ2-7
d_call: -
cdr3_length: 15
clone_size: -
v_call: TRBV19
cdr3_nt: TGTGCCAGTAGTTTTCGACAGTCCTTTTCCTACGAGCAGTACTTC
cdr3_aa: CASSFRQSFSYEQYF

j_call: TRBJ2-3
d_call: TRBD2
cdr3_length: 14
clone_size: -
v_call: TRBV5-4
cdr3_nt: TGTGCCAGCAGCTTGGTTGCGGGAGCAGATACGCAGTATTTT
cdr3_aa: CASSLVAGADTQYF

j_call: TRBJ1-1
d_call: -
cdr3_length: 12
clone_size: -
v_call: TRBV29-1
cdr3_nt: TGCAGCCTAAGGACACCGAACACTGAAGCTTTCTTT
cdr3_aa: CSLRTPNTEAFF

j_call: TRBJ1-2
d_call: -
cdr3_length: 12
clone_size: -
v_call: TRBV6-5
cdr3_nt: TGTGCCAGCAGTTATTGGGGGAGTGGCTACACCTTC
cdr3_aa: CASSYWGSGYTF

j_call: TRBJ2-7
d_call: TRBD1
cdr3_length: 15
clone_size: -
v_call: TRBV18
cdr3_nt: TGTGCCAGCTCACCTGGGACAGGGTCTATCTACGAGCAGTACTTC
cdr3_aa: CASSPGTGSIYEQYF

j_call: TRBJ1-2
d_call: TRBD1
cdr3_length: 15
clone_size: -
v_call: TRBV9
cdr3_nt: TGTGCCAGCAGCGTAGGTGCAGGGGGCCACTATGGCTACACCTTC
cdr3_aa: CASSVGAGGHYGYTF

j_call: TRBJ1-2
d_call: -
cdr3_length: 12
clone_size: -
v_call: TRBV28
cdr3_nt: TGTGCCAGCAGTTTTAGGGGGACTGGCTACACCTTC
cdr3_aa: CASSFRGTGYTF

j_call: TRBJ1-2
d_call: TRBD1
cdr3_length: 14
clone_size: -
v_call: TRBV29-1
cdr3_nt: TGCAGCGTACAACTCCGGGACAGGGGAAGCGGCTACACCTTC
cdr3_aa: CSVQLRDRGSGYTF

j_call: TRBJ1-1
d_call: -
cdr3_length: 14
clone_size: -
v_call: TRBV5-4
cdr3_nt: TGTGCCAGCAGCTTGGTACAGAGCAACACTGAAGCTTTCTTT
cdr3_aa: CASSLVQSNTEAFF

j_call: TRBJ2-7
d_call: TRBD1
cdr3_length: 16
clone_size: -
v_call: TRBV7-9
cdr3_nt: TGTGCCAGCAGCCCCTTCCCCCGGCAGGGGGCTTACGAGCAGTACTTC
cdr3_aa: CASSPFPRQGAYEQYF

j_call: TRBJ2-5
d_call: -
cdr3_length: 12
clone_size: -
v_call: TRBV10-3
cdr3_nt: TGTGCCATCAGTGACAGGGGGGTTACCCAGTACTTC
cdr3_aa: CAISDRGVTQYF

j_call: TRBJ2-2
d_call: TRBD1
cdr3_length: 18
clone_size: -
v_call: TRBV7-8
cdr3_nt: TGTGCCAGCAGCCCATACCGGGTCAGGGGGCGGTACACCGGGGAGCTGTTTTTT
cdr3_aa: CASSPYRVRGRYTGELFF

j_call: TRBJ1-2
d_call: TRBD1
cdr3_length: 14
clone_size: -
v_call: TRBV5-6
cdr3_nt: TGTGCCAGCTCGGGACAGGGGAGAAACTATGGCTACACCTTC
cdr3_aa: CASSGQGRNYGYTF

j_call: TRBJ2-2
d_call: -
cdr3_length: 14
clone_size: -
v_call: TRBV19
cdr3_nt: TGTGCCAGTAAAGGTTTCGATTTCACCGGGGAGCTGTTTTTT
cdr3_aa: CASKGFDFTGELFF

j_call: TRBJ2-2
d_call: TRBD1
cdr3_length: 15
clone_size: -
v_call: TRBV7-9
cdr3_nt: TGTGCCAGCAGCCGACTGACAGGGTACACCGGGGAGCTGTTTTTT
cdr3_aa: CASSRLTGYTGELFF

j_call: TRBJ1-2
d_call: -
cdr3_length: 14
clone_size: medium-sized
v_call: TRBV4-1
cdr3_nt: TGCGCCAGCAGCCAAGCCGGCAGGAGGGATGGCTACACCTTC
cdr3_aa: CASSQAGRRDGYTF

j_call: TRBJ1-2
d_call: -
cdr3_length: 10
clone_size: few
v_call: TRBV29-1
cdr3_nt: TGCAGCGTTGTCTCTGGTGGCTACACCTTC
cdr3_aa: CSVVSGGYTF

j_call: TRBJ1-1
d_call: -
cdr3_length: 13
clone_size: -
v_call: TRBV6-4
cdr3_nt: TGTGCCAGCAGGGGAGACAGAAACACTGAAGCTTTCTTT
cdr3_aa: CASRGDRNTEAFF

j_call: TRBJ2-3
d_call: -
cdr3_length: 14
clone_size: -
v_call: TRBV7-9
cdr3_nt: TGTGCCAGCAGCCACGACAGAAGAACAGATACGCAGTATTTT
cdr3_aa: CASSHDRRTDTQYF

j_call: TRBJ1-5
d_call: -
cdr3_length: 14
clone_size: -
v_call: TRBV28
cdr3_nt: TGTGCCAGCAGTTTTTGGGGGAGCAATCAGCCCCAGCATTTT
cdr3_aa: CASSFWGSNQPQHF